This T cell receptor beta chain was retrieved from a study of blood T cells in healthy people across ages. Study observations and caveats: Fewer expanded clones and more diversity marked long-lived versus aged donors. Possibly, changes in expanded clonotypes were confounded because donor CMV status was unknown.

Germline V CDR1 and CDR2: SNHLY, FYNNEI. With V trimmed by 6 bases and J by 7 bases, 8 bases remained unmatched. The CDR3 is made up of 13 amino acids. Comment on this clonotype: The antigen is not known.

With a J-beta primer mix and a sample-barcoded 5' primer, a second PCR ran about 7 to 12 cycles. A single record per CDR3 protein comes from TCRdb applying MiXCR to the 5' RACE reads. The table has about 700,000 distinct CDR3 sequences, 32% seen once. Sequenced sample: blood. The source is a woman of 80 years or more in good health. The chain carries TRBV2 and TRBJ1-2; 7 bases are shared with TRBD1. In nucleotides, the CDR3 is TGTGCCAGCAGCTCTGACAGGGAACTTGGCTACACCTTC. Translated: CASSSDRELGYTF.